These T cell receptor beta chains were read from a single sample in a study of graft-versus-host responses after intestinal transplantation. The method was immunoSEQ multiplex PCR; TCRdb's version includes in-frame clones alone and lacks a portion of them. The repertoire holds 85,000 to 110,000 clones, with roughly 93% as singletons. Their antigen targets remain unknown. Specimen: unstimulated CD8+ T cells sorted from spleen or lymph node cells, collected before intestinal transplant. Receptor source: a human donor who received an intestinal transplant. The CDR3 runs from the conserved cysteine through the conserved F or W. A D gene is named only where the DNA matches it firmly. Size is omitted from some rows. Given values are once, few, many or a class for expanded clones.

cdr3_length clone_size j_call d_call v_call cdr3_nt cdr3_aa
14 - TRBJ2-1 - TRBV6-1 TGTGCCCTCGGGGGGCCTAACTCCTACAATGAGCAGTTCTTC CALGGPNSYNEQFF
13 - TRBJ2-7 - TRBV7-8 TGTGCCAGCAGCCTCCCCTCCGTGAACGAGCAGTACTTC CASSLPSVNEQYF
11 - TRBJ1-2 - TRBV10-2 TGCGCCAGCAGTGAGGGAAATGGCTACACCTTC CASSEGNGYTF
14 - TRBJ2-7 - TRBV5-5 TGTGCCAGCAGCTTACGCAGGTTCTCCTACGAGCAGTACTTC CASSLRRFSYEQYF
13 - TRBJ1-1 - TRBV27 TGTGCCAGCAGTTGGTCTGCGTATGGGGAAGCTTTCTTT CASSWSAYGEAFF
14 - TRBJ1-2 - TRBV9 TGTGCCAGCAGCGACGGACACTCTAACTATGGCTACACCTTC CASSDGHSNYGYTF
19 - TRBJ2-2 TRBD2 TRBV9 TGTGCCAGCAGCGCAGAGGGACTAGCGGGGGGGTATGACACCGGGGAGCTGTTTTTT CASSAEGLAGGYDTGELFF
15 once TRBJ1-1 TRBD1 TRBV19 TGTGCCAGCAGCATGGACAGGGCAGGGAACACTGAAGCTTTCTTT CASSMDRAGNTEAFF
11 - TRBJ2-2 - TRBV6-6 TGTGCCAGCTCGAGCGCCAGGGAGCTGTTTTTT CASSSARELFF
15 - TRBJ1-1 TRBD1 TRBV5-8 TGTGCCAGCAGCTCGGTACAGGGGGCCCTCGTTGAAGCTTTCTTT CASSSVQGALVEAFF
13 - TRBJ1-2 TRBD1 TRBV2 TGTGCCAGCAGTGCAGGGGGTATCTATGGCTACACCTTC CASSAGGIYGYTF
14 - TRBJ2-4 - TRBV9 TGTGCCAGCAGCCCAGGGGCAGGTCAAAACATTCAGTACTTC CASSPGAGQNIQYF
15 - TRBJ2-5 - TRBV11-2 TGTGCCAGCAGCTTAGAAGGGGCGTACCAAGAGACCCAGTACTTC CASSLEGAYQETQYF